The present T cell receptor beta chain was sequenced within a study of blood T cell repertoires in COVID-19. Study overall: PBMCs, B-cell-depleted T cells, or T cells were the source of the cDNA or gDNA that made up the material.

Seattle enrolled patients during active infection and tracked them longitudinally. With 5 bases clipped from V and 0 bases from J, the junction kept 14 bases outside the gene matches. The CDR3 is made up of 18 amino acids. Germline-derived CDR1 and CDR2 are KGHSH and LQKENI. Method: immunoSEQ multiplex PCR; TCRdb's copy keeps in-frame clones and lacks some. The sample records about 270,000 clones, around 88% being singletons. The receptor comes from a woman older than 75 with COVID-19, enrolled during active disease. Sequencing was carried out using peripheral blood. The rearrangement uses TRBV18 and TRBJ1-1; 8 bases are shared with TRBD1. The CDR3 sequence is CASSSTPRTGRMNTEAFF. The CDR3 coding sequence is TGTGCCAGCTCATCAACACCTAGGACAGGGAGGATGAACACTGAAGCTTTCTTT.